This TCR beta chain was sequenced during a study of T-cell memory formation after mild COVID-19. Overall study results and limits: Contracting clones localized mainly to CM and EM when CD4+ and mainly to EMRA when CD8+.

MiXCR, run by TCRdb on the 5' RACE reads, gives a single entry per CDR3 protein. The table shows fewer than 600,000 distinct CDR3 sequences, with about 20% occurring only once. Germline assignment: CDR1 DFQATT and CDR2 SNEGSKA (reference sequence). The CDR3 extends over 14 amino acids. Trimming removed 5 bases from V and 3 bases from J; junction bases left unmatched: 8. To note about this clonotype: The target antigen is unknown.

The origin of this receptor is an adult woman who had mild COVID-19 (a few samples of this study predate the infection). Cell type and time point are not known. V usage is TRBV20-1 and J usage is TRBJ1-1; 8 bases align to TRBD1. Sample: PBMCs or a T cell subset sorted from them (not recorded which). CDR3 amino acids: CSAPIGQGYTEAFF. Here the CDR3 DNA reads TGCAGTGCTCCCATCGGACAGGGCTACACTGAAGCTTTCTTT.